The 9 T cell receptor beta chains below come from one sample, sequenced in a study of blood T cell repertoires in COVID-19. Repertoires were generated with immunoSEQ multiplex PCR, while TCRdb's copy carries only in-frame clones and drops some. The sample carries 150,000 to 200,000 clones, 84% recorded once. The material sequenced was PBMCs or T cells enriched from blood (not recorded which). These receptors originate from a woman in her twenties or thirties who had been exposed to COVID-19.

The CDR3 region is CASRLEGVEKLFF. As DNA, the CDR3 is TGTGCCAGCAGATTAGAAGGGGTAGAAAAACTGTTTTTT. The chain is built from TRBV5-5 and TRBJ1-4, with D perhaps TRBD1 (5 bases). V shed 5 bases and J shed 8 bases, with 13 bases lying between them. The germline V gene has CDR1 SGHKS and CDR2 YYEKEE (reference sequence). CDR3 size: 13 residues.

V and J are TRBV7-2 and TRBJ1-6, with 7 bases identical to TRBD1. Germline trimming cut 1 base from V and 6 bases from J; bases unmatched to any gene: 3. This CDR3 has 15 amino acids. Germline V CDR1 and CDR2: SGHTA, FQGNSA. As DNA, the CDR3 is TGTGCCAGCAGCTTAGGTAGGGGGCTTAATTCACCCCTCCACTTT. Translated: CASSLGRGLNSPLHF.

The rearrangement joins TRBV18 to TRBJ2-7; the match to TRBD2 covers 12 bases. CDR1 is KGHSH and CDR2 is LQKENI in the germline V gene. With V trimmed by 3 bases and J by 1 base, 7 bases remained unmatched. This CDR3 is 17 amino acids long. The CDR3 spells CASSPLASGGASYEQYF. Here the CDR3 DNA reads TGTGCCAGCTCACCGCTGGCTAGCGGGGGGGCGTCCTACGAGCAGTACTTC.

This chain uses TRBV5-6 with TRBJ1-2; 11 nucleotides match TRBD1. This CDR3 is 16 amino acids long. V lost 0 bases and J lost 5; bases outside the gene matches: 6. CDR1 SGHDT and CDR2 YYEEEE come from the germline V gene. This chain's CDR3 is CASSLAGGQGVYGYTF. In DNA form, the CDR3 reads TGTGCCAGCAGCTTGGCCGGGGGACAGGGGGTTTATGGCTACACCTTC. Drawing the rest from reference TRBV5-6 and TRBJ1-2, the complete variable domain is DAGVTQSPTHLIKTRGQQVTLRCSPKSGHDTVSWYQQALGQGPQFIFQYYEEEERQRGNFPDRFSGHQFPNYSSELNVNALLLGDSALYLCASSLAGGQGVYGYTFGSGTRLTVV.

The rearrangement uses TRBV7-2 and TRBJ2-7; 8 nucleotides line up with TRBD2. CDR1 and CDR2 from the germline V gene are SGHTA and FQGNSA. This CDR3 is built from 15 residues. The ends lost 1 base at V and 6 bases at J; junction bases unmatched: 8. CDR3 DNA sequence: TGTGCCAGCAGCTTAGATTCGGGGGGGACGACCGAGCAGTACTTC. Protein: CASSLDSGGTTEQYF.

The genes are TRBV5-1 and TRBJ1-2; D might be TRBD1 (5 bases). Trimming pared 4 bases from V and 0 bases from J, leaving 7 bases between. The CDR3 runs 13 residues. Germline V lookup: CDR1 SGHRS, CDR2 YFSETQ. The CDR3 is CASSQQANYGYTF. The CDR3, as DNA: TGCGCCAGCAGCCAACAGGCTAACTATGGCTACACCTTC.

The rearrangement joins TRBV14 to TRBJ1-5, with D uncertain. V gave up 0 bases and J gave up 4 bases, with 4 bases separating them. The CDR3 covers 13 residues. The germline V gene encodes CDR1 SGHDN and CDR2 FVKESK. Written as DNA, the CDR3 is TGTGCCAGCAGCCAAGACGGTAATCAGCCCCAGCATTTT. The encoded protein is CASSQDGNQPQHF.

V usage is TRBV10-1 and J usage is TRBJ1-2; a possible D gene is TRBD1 (6 bases). V shed 2 bases and J shed 6 bases, with 22 bases lying between them. Per the germline V gene, CDR1 is WNHNN and CDR2 is SYGVQD (reference sequence). The CDR3 runs to 17 residues. The CDR3 loop is CASSEIVGQGRGDGYTF. The CDR3 DNA sequence: TGCGCCAGCAGTGAGATAGTGGGGCAGGGGAGGGGAGATGGCTACACCTTC.

This chain uses TRBV5-1 with TRBJ2-3, with 7 bases matching TRBD2. This CDR3 contains 15 residues. Losses at the gene ends were 5 bases for V and 4 bases for J; bases not matched to a gene: 10. The germline CDR1 and CDR2 sequences are SGHRS and YFSETQ. Here the CDR3 reads CASSSGTKRSDTQYF. The CDR3 DNA reads as TGCGCCAGCAGTTCCGGGACTAAGCGATCAGATACGCAGTATTTT.